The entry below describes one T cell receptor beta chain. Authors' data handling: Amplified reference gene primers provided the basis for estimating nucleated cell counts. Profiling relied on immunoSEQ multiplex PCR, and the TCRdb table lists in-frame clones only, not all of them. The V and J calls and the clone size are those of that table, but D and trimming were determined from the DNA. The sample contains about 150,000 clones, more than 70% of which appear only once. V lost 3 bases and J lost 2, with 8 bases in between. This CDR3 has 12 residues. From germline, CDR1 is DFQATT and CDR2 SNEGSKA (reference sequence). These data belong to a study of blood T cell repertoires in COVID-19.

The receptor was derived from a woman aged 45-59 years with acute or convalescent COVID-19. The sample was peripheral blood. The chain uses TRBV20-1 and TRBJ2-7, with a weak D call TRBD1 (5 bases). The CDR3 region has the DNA TGCAGTGCTAGTCAGACAGCCTACGAGCAGTACTTC. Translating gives CSASQTAYEQYF.